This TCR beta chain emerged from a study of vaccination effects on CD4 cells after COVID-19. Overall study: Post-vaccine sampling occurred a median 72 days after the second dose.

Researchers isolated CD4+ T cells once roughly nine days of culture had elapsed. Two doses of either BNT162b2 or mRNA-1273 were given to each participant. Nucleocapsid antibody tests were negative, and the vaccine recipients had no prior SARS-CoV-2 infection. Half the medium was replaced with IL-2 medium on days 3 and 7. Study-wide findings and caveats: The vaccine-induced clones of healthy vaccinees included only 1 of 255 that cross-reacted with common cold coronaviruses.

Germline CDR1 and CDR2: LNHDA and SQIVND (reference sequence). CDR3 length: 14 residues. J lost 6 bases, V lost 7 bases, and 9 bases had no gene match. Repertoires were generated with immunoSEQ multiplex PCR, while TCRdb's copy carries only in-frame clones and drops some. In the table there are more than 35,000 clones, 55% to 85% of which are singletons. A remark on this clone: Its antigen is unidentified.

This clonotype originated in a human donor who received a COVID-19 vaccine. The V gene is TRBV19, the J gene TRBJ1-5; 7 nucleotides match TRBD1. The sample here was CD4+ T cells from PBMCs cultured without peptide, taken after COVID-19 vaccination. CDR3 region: CASTPTQGIQPQHF. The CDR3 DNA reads TGTGCCAGTACTCCAACACAGGGGATTCAGCCCCAGCATTTT.